This passage covers 24 T cell receptor beta chains from one sample sequenced in a study of T cell responses to AZD1222 COVID-19 vaccine. This table comes from immunoSEQ multiplex PCR, and its TCRdb copy is limited to in-frame clones, with some not included. This sample has 95,000 to 150,000 clones; 91% occur once, and the top ten carry roughly 5.4%. The specimen was peripheral blood, collected on day 0 of AZD1222 vaccination. The receptor set was obtained from an adult in good health.

V and J are TRBV6-4 and TRBJ1-2, with a tentative D call TRBD1 (5 bases). Germline CDR1 and CDR2: MRHNA and SNTAGT. V lost 7 bases and J lost 4, with 13 bases in between. The CDR3 spans 13 residues. The CDR3 loop reads CASIRRVPYGYTF. CDR3 sequence (DNA): TGTGCCAGCATCCGCAGGGTTCCCTATGGCTACACCTTC.

This chain joins TRBV5-4 and TRBJ2-1, with D perhaps TRBD1 or TRBD2 (7 bases each). There are 14 residues in the CDR3. V was cut by 4 bases and J by 8 bases, with 16 bases left in between. Germline loops: CDR1 SGHNT, CDR2 YYREEE (reference sequence). CDR3: CASSTEQGRDEQFF. The CDR3 DNA follows: TGTGCCAGCAGCACAGAACAGGGGAGGGATGAGCAGTTCTTC.

The chain links TRBV15 to TRBJ1-5; D remains ambiguous. V gave up 7 bases and J gave up 3 bases, with 19 bases separating them. The CDR3 has 16 residues. CDR1 is LNHNV and CDR2 is YYDKDF in the germline V gene (reference sequence). The CDR3 protein is CATTLDGGGVNQPQHF. DNA of the CDR3: TGTGCCACCACCCTAGATGGAGGTGGTGTCAATCAGCCCCAGCATTTT.

V usage is TRBV27 and J usage is TRBJ2-6; D gene unclear. This CDR3 is built from 15 residues. Trimming left V 8 bases short and J 1 base short, with 12 bases between. Germline CDR1 is MNHEY and CDR2 is SMNVEV (reference sequence). The CDR3 DNA reads TGTGCCAGCCGAGCTCTGGTATCTGGGGCCAACGTCCTGACTTTC. Residues: CASRALVSGANVLTF. Together with reference TRBV27 and TRBJ2-6, the CDR3 gives the full variable domain: EAQVTQNPRYLITVTGKKLTVTCSQNMNHEYMSWYRQDPGLGLRQIYYSMNVEVTDKGDVPEGYKVSRKEKRNFPLILESPSPNQTSLYFCASRALVSGANVLTFGAGSRLTVL.

The chain carries TRBV4-2 and TRBJ1-2; the D gene is possibly TRBD1 (6 bases). Germline CDR1 and CDR2: LGHNA and YNFKEQ. V was clipped by 0 bases and J by 4 bases, with 12 bases between them. The CDR3 runs to 15 residues. The CDR3 DNA follows: TGTGCCAGCAGCCAAGATCGACAGGCGACCTATGGCTACACCTTC. Its protein product is CASSQDRQATYGYTF.

The chain carries TRBV5-1 and TRBJ1-5, with unresolved D. The ends were cut back, 5 bases at V and 3 bases at J, with 15 bases in the middle. This CDR3 comprises 15 residues. The V gene's germline CDR1 is SGHRS and CDR2 YFSETQ. As DNA, the CDR3 is TGCGCCAGCAGTAACGACGGATCCCCCAATCAGCCCCAGCATTTT. Protein sequence: CASSNDGSPNQPQHF. Full variable domain (rest looked up from reference TRBV5-1 and TRBJ1-5): KAGVTQTPRYLIKTRGQQVTLSCSPISGHRSVSWYQQTPGQGLQFLFEYFSETQRNKGNFPGRFSGRQFSNSRSEMNVSTLELGDSALYLCASSNDGSPNQPQHFGDGTRLSIL.

This clone was observed a few times. The chain is built from TRBV2 and TRBJ2-1; weak D call: TRBD1 (6 bases). This CDR3 is built from 12 residues. The germline V and J ends were trimmed by 8 bases and 7 bases, with 12 bases remaining between them. Germline V gene lookup returns CDR1 SNHLY and CDR2 FYNNEI. CDR3 sequence reads: CASLTGLNEQFF. The CDR3 nucleotides are TGTGCCAGCTTGACAGGTCTGAATGAGCAGTTCTTC.

The chain is built from TRBV5-4 and TRBJ2-7; maybe TRBD2 (5 bases). The CDR3 length is 16 residues. V dropped 4 bases and J dropped 5 bases, with 22 bases sitting between them. Per germline, CDR1 SGHNT and CDR2 YYREEE (reference sequence). The CDR3 nucleotides read TGTGCCAGCAGCGGCCCCCTAGCCCCCGAACCCCACGAGCAGTACTTC. Translated: CASSGPLAPEPHEQYF.

This clone was detected only once. The V and J genes are TRBV12-3 or TRBV12-4 and TRBJ1-1, with D perhaps TRBD1 (6 bases). This CDR3 comprises 11 residues. The ends were cut back, 5 bases at V and 7 bases at J, with 8 bases in the middle. In DNA, the CDR3 is TGTGCCAGCAGTAGAGGGGGTGAAGCTTTCTTT. It codes for CASSRGGEAFF.

The chain employs TRBV7-9 and TRBJ1-1; D not resolved. Germline values: CDR1 SEHNR, CDR2 FQNEAQ (reference sequence). The CDR3 length is 15 residues. Trimming pared 1 base from V and 1 base from J, leaving 10 bases between. The CDR3 nucleotides are TGTGCCAGCAGCTTAGGGGGTCAGGAGAACACTGAAGCTTTCTTT. Translated, it gives CASSLGGQENTEAFF.

This rearrangement joins TRBV28 to TRBJ1-4; D unresolved. Trimming pared 8 bases from V and 0 bases from J, leaving 13 bases between. The germline V gene has CDR1 MDHEN and CDR2 SYDVKM. CDR3 size: 15 residues. CDR3 sequence (DNA): TGTGCCAGCGGGGAGGGTGGTGCAACTAATGAAAAACTGTTTTTT. Encoded protein: CASGEGGATNEKLFF.

This clone was found once. J is TRBJ1-2 and V is TRBV7-8; D possibly corresponds to TRBD1 (6 bases). The germline V and J ends were trimmed by 4 bases and 2 bases, with 20 bases remaining between them. The CDR3 is 17 residues long. Germline CDR1 SGHVS, CDR2 FQNEAQ. CDR3 nucleotides: TGTGCCAGCAGCTCCGTACCCAGGGGCCCCGTCAACTATGGCTACACCTTC. Amino acids: CASSSVPRGPVNYGYTF. Supplemented by reference TRBV7-8 and TRBJ1-2, the full variable domain reads GAGVSQSPRYKVAKRGQDVALRCDPISGHVSLFWYQQALGQGPEFLTYFQNEAQLDKSGLPSDRFFAERPEGSVSTLKIQRTQQEDSAVYLCASSSVPRGPVNYGYTFGSGTRLTVV.

This clone came up once. V and J are TRBV28 and TRBJ2-7; D is undetermined. V was shortened by 6 bases and J by 3 bases, with 6 bases between the two germline ends. CDR1 is MDHEN and CDR2 is SYDVKM in the germline V gene. CDR3 length: 11 amino acids. The CDR3: CASRHFYEQYF. Here the CDR3 DNA reads TGTGCCAGCAGACATTTCTACGAGCAGTACTTC. Variable domain in full (rest from reference TRBV28 and TRBJ2-7): DVKVTQSSRYLVKRTGEKVFLECVQDMDHENMFWYRQDPGLGLRLIYFSYDVKMKEKGDIPEGYSVSREKKERFSLILESASTNQTSMYLCASRHFYEQYFGPGTRLTVT.

This clone was observed a few times. J is TRBJ1-2 and V is TRBV29-1; 9 bases align to TRBD1. The germline V gene has CDR1 SQVTM and CDR2 ANQGSEA. V lost 5 bases to trimming and J lost 4 bases; unmatched junction nucleotides: 8. This CDR3 region has 14 residues. CDR3 coding DNA: TGCAGCGTTTCCACAGGGGGCGCAAGCTATGGCTACACCTTC. Amino acid sequence: CSVSTGGASYGYTF. The full variable domain, rest sourced from reference TRBV29-1 and TRBJ1-2, is SAVISQKPSRDICQRGTSLTIQCQVDSQVTMMFWYRQQPGQSLTLIATANQGSEATYESGFVIDKFPISRPNLTFSTLTVSNMSPEDSSIYLCSVSTGGASYGYTFGSGTRLTVV.

The chain joins TRBV6-1 to TRBJ1-1, with no clear D. The CDR3 loop spans 15 amino acids. The V end was cut by 2 bases, the J end by 0 bases, with 10 bases between. The germline gives CDR1 MNHNS, CDR2 SASEGT. CDR3 DNA: TGTGCCAGCAGTGAATTAGGTCAGCTGAACACTGAAGCTTTCTTT. Its translation: CASSELGQLNTEAFF.

The CDR3 DNA reads as TGTGCCAGCAGCCCCGGGACGAGCAGCACAGATACGCAGTATTTT. Its translation is CASSPGTSSTDTQYF. The rearrangement joins TRBV11-2 to TRBJ2-3; tentatively, D is TRBD1 or TRBD2 (5 bases each). V lost 5 bases and J 0 bases, leaving 12 bases between the germline ends. The CDR3 extends over 15 amino acids. Germline V gene data show CDR1 as SGHAT and CDR2 as FQNNGV.

The rearrangement uses TRBV18 and TRBJ2-7; no clear D. The V end was cut by 3 bases, the J end by 3 bases, with 6 bases between. The CDR3 runs to 12 residues. Germline V gives CDR1 KGHSH, CDR2 LQKENI. The CDR3 nucleotides read TGTGCCAGCTCACCCCTAGGCTACGAGCAGTACTTC. Its translation: CASSPLGYEQYF.

The chain couples TRBV6-5 to TRBJ1-1, with D possibly matching TRBD1 (5 bases). The CDR3 is 12 amino acids. V dropped 8 bases and J dropped 0 bases, with 7 bases sitting between them. Germline V gene lookup returns CDR1 MNHEY and CDR2 SVGAGI. CDR3 DNA sequence: TGTGCCAGCGGGGGGATGAACACTGAAGCTTTCTTT. This codes for CASGGMNTEAFF.

There are a few counts of this clone. This chain uses TRBV7-8 with TRBJ1-1; D is ambiguous. V lost 5 bases, J lost 3 bases, and 10 bases lay in between. The CDR3 covers 13 residues. Germline CDR1 SGHVS, CDR2 FQNEAQ. CDR3 in DNA: TGTGCCAGCAGCCCCGGGGAGCACACTGAAGCTTTCTTT. This translates into CASSPGEHTEAFF.

The rearrangement links TRBV7-6 to TRBJ2-3; the match to TRBD1 covers 8 bases. J gave up 1 base and V 5 bases, and 5 bases lay outside the gene matches. This CDR3 is built from 15 residues. Germline assignment: CDR1 SGHVS and CDR2 FNYEAQ. CDR3 sequence: CASSPGQGGTDTQYF. The DNA for the CDR3 is TGTGCCAGCAGCCCCGGACAGGGAGGCACAGATACGCAGTATTTT.

Only a few counts were recorded for this clone. In DNA form, the CDR3 reads TGTGCCAGCGGCCCACGGGAGCAGTACTTC. It specifies CASGPREQYF. The J gene is TRBJ2-7, the V gene TRBV2; D remains ambiguous. V gave up 8 bases and J gave up 7 bases, with 9 bases separating them. Germline-derived CDR1 and CDR2 are SNHLY and FYNNEI. This CDR3 has 10 residues.

The chain recombines TRBV7-9 with TRBJ1-4; D remains ambiguous. Trimming shortened V by 1 base and J by 6 bases, and 6 bases separated the two germline ends. Germline CDR1 is SEHNR and CDR2 is FQNEAQ (reference sequence). The CDR3 is 13 amino acids. The CDR3 nucleotides are TGTGCCAGCAGCTTAGACGCCTATGAAAAACTGTTTTTT. Translated, it gives CASSLDAYEKLFF. Full variable domain (missing parts from reference TRBV7-9 and TRBJ1-4): DTGVSQNPRHKITKRGQNVTFRCDPISEHNRLYWYRQTLGQGPEFLTYFQNEAQLEKSRLLSDRFSAERPKGSFSTLEIQRTEQGDSAMYLCASSLDAYEKLFFGSGTQLSVL.

This clone was seen a few times. This chain links TRBV7-9 with TRBJ1-1; 7 bases are a match to TRBD1. Germline CDR1 reads SEHNR; CDR2 reads FQNEAQ (reference sequence). The junction had 8 bases not matched to a gene; V was cut back by 6 bases and J by 1 base. The CDR3 is 15 residues long. The CDR3 DNA reads TGTGCCAGCAGATACATGACAGGGAAGAACACTGAAGCTTTCTTT. It encodes CASRYMTGKNTEAFF. The full variable domain, completed using reference TRBV7-9 and TRBJ1-1, is DTGVSQNPRHKITKRGQNVTFRCDPISEHNRLYWYRQTLGQGPEFLTYFQNEAQLEKSRLLSDRFSAERPKGSFSTLEIQRTEQGDSAMYLCASRYMTGKNTEAFFGQGTRLTVV.

The V call is TRBV6-5, the J call TRBJ1-1; D gene ambiguous. V shed 6 bases and J shed 8 bases, with 16 bases lying between them. The CDR3 totals 13 residues. Germline-derived CDR1 and CDR2 are MNHEY and SVGAGI. CDR3 amino acids: CASSLPNTVEAFF. The CDR3 nucleotides read TGTGCCAGCAGCCTACCCAATACAGTGGAAGCTTTCTTT.